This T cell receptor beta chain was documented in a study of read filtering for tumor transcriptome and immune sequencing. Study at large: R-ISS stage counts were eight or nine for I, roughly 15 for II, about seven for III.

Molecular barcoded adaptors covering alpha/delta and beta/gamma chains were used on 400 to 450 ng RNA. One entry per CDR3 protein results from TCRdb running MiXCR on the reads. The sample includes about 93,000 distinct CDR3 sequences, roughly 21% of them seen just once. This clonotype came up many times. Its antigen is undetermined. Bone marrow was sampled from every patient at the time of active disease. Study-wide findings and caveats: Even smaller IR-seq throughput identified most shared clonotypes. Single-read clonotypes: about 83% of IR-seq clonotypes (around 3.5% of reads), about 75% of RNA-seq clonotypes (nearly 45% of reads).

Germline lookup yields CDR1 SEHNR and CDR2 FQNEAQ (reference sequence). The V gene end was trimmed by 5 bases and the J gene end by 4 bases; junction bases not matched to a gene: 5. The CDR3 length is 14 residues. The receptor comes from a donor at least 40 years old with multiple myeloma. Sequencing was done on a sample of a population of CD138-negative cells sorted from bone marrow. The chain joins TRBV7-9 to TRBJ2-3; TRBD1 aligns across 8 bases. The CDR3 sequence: CASSPGQGADTQYF. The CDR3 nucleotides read TGTGCCAGCAGCCCAGGACAGGGCGCAGATACGCAGTATTTT.